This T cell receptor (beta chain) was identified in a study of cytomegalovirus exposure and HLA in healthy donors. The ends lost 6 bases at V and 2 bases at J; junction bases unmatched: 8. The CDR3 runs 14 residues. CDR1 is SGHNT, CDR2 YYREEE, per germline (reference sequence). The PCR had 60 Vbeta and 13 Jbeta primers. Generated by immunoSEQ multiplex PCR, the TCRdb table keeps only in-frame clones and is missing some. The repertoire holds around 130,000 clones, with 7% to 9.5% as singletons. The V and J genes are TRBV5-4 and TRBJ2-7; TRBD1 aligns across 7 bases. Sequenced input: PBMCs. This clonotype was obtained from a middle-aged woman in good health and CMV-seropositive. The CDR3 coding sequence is TGTGCCAGCACCTCCCGGCAGGGGGCCTACGAGCAGTACTTC. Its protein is CASTSRQGAYEQYF. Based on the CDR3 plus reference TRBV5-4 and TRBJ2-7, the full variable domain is ETGVTQSPTHLIKTRGQQVTLRCSSQSGHNTVSWYQQALGQGPQFIFQYYREEENGRGNFPPRFSGLQFPNYSSELNVNALELDDSALYLCASTSRQGAYEQYFGPGTRLTVT.